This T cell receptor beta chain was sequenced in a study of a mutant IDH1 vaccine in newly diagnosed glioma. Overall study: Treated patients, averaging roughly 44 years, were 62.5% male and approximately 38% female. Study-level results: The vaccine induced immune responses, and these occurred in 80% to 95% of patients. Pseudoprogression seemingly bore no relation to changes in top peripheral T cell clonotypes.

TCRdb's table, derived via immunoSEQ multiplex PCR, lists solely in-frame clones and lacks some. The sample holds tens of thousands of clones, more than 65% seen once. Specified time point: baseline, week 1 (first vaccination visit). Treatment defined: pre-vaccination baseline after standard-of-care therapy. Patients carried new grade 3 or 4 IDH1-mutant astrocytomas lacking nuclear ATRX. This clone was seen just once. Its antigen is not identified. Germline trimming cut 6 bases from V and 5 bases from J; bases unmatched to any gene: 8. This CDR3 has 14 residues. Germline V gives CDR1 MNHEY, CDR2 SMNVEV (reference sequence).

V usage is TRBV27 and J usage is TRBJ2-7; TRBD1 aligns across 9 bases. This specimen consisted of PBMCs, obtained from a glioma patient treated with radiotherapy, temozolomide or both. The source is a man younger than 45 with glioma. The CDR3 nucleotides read TGTGCCAGCAGCCTAGGACAGGGGTCCCACGAGCAGTACTTC. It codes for CASSLGQGSHEQYF.